This T cell receptor beta chain is drawn from a study of T cell responses to AZD1222 COVID-19 vaccine. V gave up 1 base and J gave up 6 bases, with 13 bases separating them. Germline V gene sequence: CDR1 MNHNS, CDR2 SASEGT. The CDR3 consists of 14 residues. Profiling relied on immunoSEQ multiplex PCR, and the TCRdb table lists in-frame clones only, not all of them. The top ten clones hold around 5% of a sample with roughly 140,000 clones, approximately 90% of them seen once. The receptor was isolated from an adult in good health. The sample consisted of peripheral blood, taken on day 0 of AZD1222 vaccination. The rearrangement uses TRBV6-1 and TRBJ2-7; D may match TRBD1 or TRBD2 (6 bases each). CDR3 amino acids: CASSEEGGVSEQYF. CDR3 coding DNA: TGTGCCAGCAGTGAAGAGGGGGGAGTCTCCGAGCAGTACTTC.